This T cell receptor (beta chain) is from a study of blood T cells in healthy people across ages. Overall study results and limits: For the donors, CMV status was unknown and possibly confounded expanded clonotype changes. Per million T cells, TCR beta diversity dropped roughly linearly as age increased.

Total RNA, at least 6 micrograms per sample, was extracted from PBMCs. Primed by a sample-barcoded 5' primer and a J-beta primer mix, a second PCR proceeded for about 7 to 11 cycles. A template-switch adaptor containing 12 random nucleotides labeled each cDNA molecule. TCRdb ran MiXCR on the 5' RACE reads and lists one entry per CDR3 protein. The sample consists of 1.5 million to 2 million distinct CDR3 sequences, roughly 27% of them appearing once. Trimming pared 0 bases from V and 0 bases from J, leaving 5 bases between. Germline V lookup: CDR1 LNHNV, CDR2 YYDKDF (reference sequence). The CDR3 covers 14 residues. In regard to this clonotype: Its antigen is as yet unknown.

The chain links TRBV15 to TRBJ2-5; D unclear. This clonotype originated in a young woman in good health. The sequencing input was blood. The CDR3 nucleotides are TGTGCCACCAGCAGAGAGGCTAACCAAGAGACCCAGTACTTC. The encoded protein is CATSREANQETQYF.